Included here is one T cell receptor (beta chain) sequence, with context. Its antigen is currently not known. Base qualities were left out, and no much larger clone turns up one base away. The data derive from a study of T cell responses to AZD1222 COVID-19 vaccine (dated by TCRdb to the early 2020s). About the study as a whole: AZD1222 recipients with second doses at about 4 weeks or about 12 weeks were pooled, because spike-specific TCR depth and breadth did not differ between schedules. Trial participants were enrolled into age subgroups of 18-55, 56-69 and 70-plus years, which contained around 150, 28 and 57 TCR-sequenced participants, respectively. A total of 233 trial participants underwent TCR sequencing, of whom approximately 210 received two doses of AZD1222 and around 25 received two doses of the MenACWY control vaccine. Overall results and qualifications from the work: A significant rise in spike-specific TCR breadth and depth was observed after two AZD1222 doses relative to day 0 and relative to MenACWY recipients. Conclusions about previously exposed vaccinees were limited because only five to seven AZD1222 recipients were SARS-CoV-2 seropositive at baseline. Reportedly, almost half of the unique spike-specific TCRs recognized epitopes lying outside the regions that are mutated in the B.1.351 and B.1.1.7 variants. Vaccine-associated CD4 TCRs spanned the whole spike protein, with dominant responses in regions 160-218 and 743-854. In the small 56-69-year group, the increase in depth fell short of significance, most likely because of low power. No day 14 peak-response samples were available, so repertoires were characterized only after the peak T cell response. Participants were mostly white British and included more females than males, and it was suggested by the authors that clonal diversity may have been underestimated.

The sample's time point label, in plain terms: baseline before first vaccination. The vaccinee samples were drawn from two UK trials, COV001 and COV002, one of which was a single-blind randomized controlled phase 2/3 trial testing AZD1222 (ChAdOx1 nCoV-19) in healthy adults. Trial participant PBMC samples were collected at day 0 and day 28 after the second dose for TCRbeta chain sequencing. The CDR3 regions of human TCRbeta chains were analyzed by immunosequencing. Per the original workflow: Repertoire TCRs were matched against a reference library of SARS-CoV-2-specific TCRs generated with the MIRA antigen-specificity platform. Breadth was defined as the fraction of unique TCRs that were SARS-CoV-2-associated. Depth was defined as the fraction of total T cells that were SARS-CoV-2-associated. Using the MIRA data, each spike-specific TCR was mapped to the spike region that the TCR reacts to and placed in a CD4 or CD8 class. Log10-transformed breadth and depth values were compared by one-way ANOVA with Sidak's multiple comparisons tests. TCRdb carries this immuneACCESS record with in-frame sequences only. Its versions omit some clonotypes, under half of them owing to an unresolved V gene in the studies checked, with the rest unexplained. The DNA gave D and trimming, while V, J and clone size come from that table. The sample table records about 54,000 clones; around 89% of these occur just once. In total, the top ten clones hold around 2% of the sample.

The germline V gene (reference sequence) yields SEHNR for CDR1 and FQNEAQ for CDR2. V was cut back by 2 bases and J by 1 base, leaving a gap of 9 bases between them. From the cysteine through the phenylalanine, the CDR3 covers 15 amino acids. Just CDR3 DNA is preserved here, 45 bases in frame from base 1. Recombination joined TRBV7-9 with TRBJ1-3; confidence is insufficient to name the D gene. The source material was peripheral blood, sampled on day 0 of AZD1222 vaccination. The receptor was isolated from an adult in good health. The base sequence is TGTGCCAGCAGCTTACTTTCGGGGTCTGGAAACACCATATATTTT. Its protein reads: CASSLLSGSGNTIYF.